The clone carrying this TCR beta chain was recorded a few times. Its specificity is not known. This specimen comes from a study of beta chain features in type 1 diabetes. Study-level points and caveats: Insertions at VDJ junctions were less frequent in type 1 diabetes patients. These patients also deleted more nucleotides at the same junctions.

The V and J ends lost 2 bases and 4 bases respectively, with 8 bases between them. Germline-derived CDR1 and CDR2 are SEHNR and FQNEAQ (reference sequence). The CDR3 is 14 residues long. Expressed TCRB transcripts were sequenced because the isolated RNA had all been reverse transcribed beforehand. Sequencing used immunoSEQ multiplex PCR; TCRdb keeps in-frame clones, though not all of them. This table has approximately 200,000 clones, 9.6% appearing once. The TCR comes from a woman aged 18-29 years in good health. V usage is TRBV7-9 and J usage is TRBJ1-4; D is possibly TRBD1 (5 bases). The sample taken for sequencing was naive CD4+ T cells from blood. CDR3 region: CASSLLGGNEKLFF. CDR3 bases: TGTGCCAGCAGCTTACTGGGGGGTAATGAAAAACTGTTTTTT.